The clone carrying this T cell receptor (beta chain) was counted only a few times. As yet, its antigen is unknown. TCRdb fed the 5' RACE reads into MiXCR, producing one record per CDR3 protein. The repertoire holds about 690,000 distinct CDR3 sequences, with 5.5% to 7.5% as singletons. The CDR3 is 14 amino acids. V gave up 3 bases and J gave up 4 bases; unmatched junction bases: 6. Germline V gene sequence: CDR1 SGHAT, CDR2 FQNNGV. This entry comes from a study of identical twins. Overall study findings and caveats: Out-of-frame TCR alpha sharing in monozygotic twins exceeded recombination model predictions. Partial confounding of zero-insertion analyses by invariant MAIT and iNKT cells was possible.

Everyone who donated was a healthy Caucasian. V is TRBV11-2 and J is TRBJ2-7, with 7 nucleotides matching TRBD2. The sample comprised naive T cells sorted from blood. The clonotype originates from a man aged 18-30 years in good health. The CDR3 is CASSLGGRHYEQYV. CDR3 DNA sequence: TGTGCCAGCAGCTTGGGAGGGCGACATTACGAGCAGTACGTC.